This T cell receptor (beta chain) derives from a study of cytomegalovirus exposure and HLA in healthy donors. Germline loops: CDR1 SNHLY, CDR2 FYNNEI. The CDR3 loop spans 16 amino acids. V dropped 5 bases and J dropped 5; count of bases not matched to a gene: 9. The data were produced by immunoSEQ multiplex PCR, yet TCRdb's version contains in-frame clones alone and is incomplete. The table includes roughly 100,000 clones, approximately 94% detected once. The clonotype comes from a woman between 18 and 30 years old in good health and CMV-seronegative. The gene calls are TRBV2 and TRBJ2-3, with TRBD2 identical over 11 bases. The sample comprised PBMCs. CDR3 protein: CASSSTSGGIKDTQYF. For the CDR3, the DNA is TGTGCCAGCAGTTCAACTAGCGGGGGTATTAAAGATACGCAGTATTTT. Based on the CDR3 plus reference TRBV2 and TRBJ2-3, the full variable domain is EPEVTQTPSHQVTQMGQEVILRCVPISNHLYFYWYRQILGQKVEFLVSFYNNEISEKSEIFDDQFSVERPDGSNFTLKIRSTKLEDSAMYFCASSSTSGGIKDTQYFGPGTRLTVL.